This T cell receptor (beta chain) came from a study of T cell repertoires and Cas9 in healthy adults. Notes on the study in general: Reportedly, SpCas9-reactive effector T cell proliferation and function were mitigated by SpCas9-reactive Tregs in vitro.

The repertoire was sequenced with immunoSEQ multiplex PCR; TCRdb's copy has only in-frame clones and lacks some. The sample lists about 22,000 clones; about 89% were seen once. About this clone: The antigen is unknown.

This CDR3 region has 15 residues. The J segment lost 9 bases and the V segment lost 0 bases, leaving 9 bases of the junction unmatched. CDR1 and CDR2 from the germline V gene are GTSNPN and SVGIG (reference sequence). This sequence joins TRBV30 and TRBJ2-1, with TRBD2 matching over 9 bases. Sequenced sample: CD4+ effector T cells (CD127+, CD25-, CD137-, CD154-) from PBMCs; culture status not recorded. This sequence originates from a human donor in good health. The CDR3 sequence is CAWSVRGSGSGEQFF. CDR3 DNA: TGTGCCTGGAGTGTACGAGGTAGCGGGAGTGGTGAGCAGTTCTTC.